This TCR beta chain was sequenced for a study of PD-L1 blockade in urothelial cancer. Study results and limitations: Better progression-free and overall survival followed lower pretreatment blood clonality.

From germline, CDR1 is SGHRS and CDR2 YFSETQ. Trimming removed 4 bases at V and 0 bases at J, with 11 bases between. The CDR3 covers 15 residues. Generated by immunoSEQ multiplex PCR, the TCRdb table keeps only in-frame clones and is missing some. In the table there are under 120,000 clones, approximately 86% of which are singletons. Of note for this clone: Its antigen is still unknown.

The material sequenced was PBMCs, taken around atezolizumab (anti-PD-L1) treatment. This chain links TRBV5-1 with TRBJ2-1; D may be TRBD2 (6 bases). The origin of this receptor is a man aged 50-60 years with urothelial cancer. The CDR3 coding sequence is TGCGCCAGCAGCAAGGACGGGAGCTCCTACAATGAGCAGTTCTTC. Protein: CASSKDGSSYNEQFF.